The rows below give T cell receptor beta chains drawn from one sample of a study of blood T cell repertoires in COVID-19. Generated by immunoSEQ multiplex PCR, the TCRdb table keeps only in-frame clones and is missing some. Of 180,000 or so clones in the sample, approximately 78% were seen once. Sequenced input: peripheral blood. These receptors were taken from a woman at least 80 years old with active or convalescent COVID-19. CDR3s include the opening cysteine and the closing phenylalanine or tryptophan. D genes are given only for firm matches. Size values are once, few and many counts, or a class for expanded clones, and some rows have none.

d_gene: -
j_gene: TRBJ2-2
abundance: -
v_gene: TRBV5-1
CDR3aa: CASGVREGTGELFF
CDR3nt: TGCGCCAGCGGAGTCAGGGAAGGCACCGGGGAGCTGTTTTTT

d_gene: -
j_gene: TRBJ1-1
abundance: -
v_gene: TRBV28
CDR3aa: CASSPRATEAFF
CDR3nt: TGTGCCAGCAGTCCCAGGGCCACTGAAGCTTTCTTT

d_gene: -
j_gene: TRBJ1-2
abundance: -
v_gene: TRBV29-1
CDR3aa: CSVGGDGYTF
CDR3nt: TGCAGCGTAGGGGGGGATGGCTACACCTTC

d_gene: -
j_gene: TRBJ1-2
abundance: -
v_gene: TRBV5-6
CDR3aa: CASSGGTTSYVYTF
CDR3nt: TGTGCCAGCAGCGGGGGCACAACCTCCTATGTCTACACCTTC

d_gene: TRBD1
j_gene: TRBJ2-1
abundance: -
v_gene: TRBV11-1
CDR3aa: CASSPSGGLDNEQFF
CDR3nt: TGTGCCAGCAGCCCTTCAGGGGGCCTAGACAATGAGCAGTTCTTC

d_gene: TRBD2
j_gene: TRBJ2-1
abundance: -
v_gene: TRBV5-1
CDR3aa: CASGRGLSSGGADEQFF
CDR3nt: TGCGCCAGCGGTAGGGGCCTTTCTAGCGGGGGGGCCGATGAGCAGTTCTTC

d_gene: -
j_gene: TRBJ1-1
abundance: once
v_gene: TRBV5-4
CDR3aa: CASSFTGNTEAFF
CDR3nt: TGTGCCAGCAGCTTTACGGGAAACACTGAAGCTTTCTTT

d_gene: -
j_gene: TRBJ1-3
abundance: -
v_gene: TRBV5-6
CDR3aa: CASSGLRVAGNTIYF
CDR3nt: TGTGCCAGCAGCGGACTGAGGGTGGCTGGAAACACCATATATTTT

d_gene: -
j_gene: TRBJ1-1
abundance: once
v_gene: TRBV4-1
CDR3aa: CASSQGPSRGTEAFF
CDR3nt: TGCGCCAGCAGCCAAGGGCCCAGCCGAGGTACTGAAGCTTTCTTT

d_gene: TRBD1
j_gene: TRBJ1-6
abundance: -
v_gene: TRBV30
CDR3aa: CAWSVPDRDGYNSPLHF
CDR3nt: TGTGCCTGGAGTGTACCCGACAGGGACGGTTATAATTCACCCCTCCACTTT

d_gene: TRBD1
j_gene: TRBJ2-2
abundance: -
v_gene: TRBV18
CDR3aa: CASSPGQGATTGELFF
CDR3nt: TGTGCCAGCTCACCAGGACAGGGGGCGACGACCGGGGAGCTGTTTTTT

d_gene: TRBD1
j_gene: TRBJ1-1
abundance: -
v_gene: TRBV6-5
CDR3aa: CASSLTGGRTEAFF
CDR3nt: TGTGCCAGCAGTCTGACAGGGGGCCGGACTGAAGCTTTCTTT

d_gene: TRBD1
j_gene: TRBJ2-2
abundance: -
v_gene: TRBV7-2
CDR3aa: CASRSGTGRTGELFF
CDR3nt: TGTGCCAGCAGATCCGGGACAGGGAGGACCGGGGAGCTGTTTTTT

d_gene: TRBD1
j_gene: TRBJ1-1
abundance: -
v_gene: TRBV5-8
CDR3aa: CASSPTGGAEAFF
CDR3nt: TGTGCCAGCAGCCCGACAGGGGGCGCTGAAGCTTTCTTT

d_gene: TRBD1
j_gene: TRBJ2-7
abundance: -
v_gene: TRBV28
CDR3aa: CASTLPGQGYEQYF
CDR3nt: TGTGCCAGCACTCTCCCGGGACAGGGTTACGAGCAGTACTTC

d_gene: -
j_gene: TRBJ1-5
abundance: -
v_gene: TRBV6-5
CDR3aa: CASSKGQGSNQPQHF
CDR3nt: TGTGCCAGCAGCAAGGGCCAGGGCAGCAATCAGCCCCAGCATTTT

d_gene: TRBD1
j_gene: TRBJ2-4
abundance: -
v_gene: TRBV5-4
CDR3aa: CASHRTGDVKNIQYF
CDR3nt: TGTGCCTCTCATAGGACAGGGGACGTCAAAAACATTCAGTACTTC

d_gene: -
j_gene: TRBJ2-6
abundance: -
v_gene: TRBV2
CDR3aa: CASQAAEGSGANVLTF
CDR3nt: TGTGCCAGCCAAGCCGCGGAGGGCTCTGGGGCCAACGTCCTGACTTTC

d_gene: -
j_gene: TRBJ1-1
abundance: once
v_gene: TRBV9
CDR3aa: CASSVGAGGDTEAFF
CDR3nt: TGTGCCAGCAGCGTAGGTGCTGGGGGGGACACTGAAGCTTTCTTT

d_gene: -
j_gene: TRBJ1-3
abundance: -
v_gene: TRBV28
CDR3aa: CASSFARSGNTIYF
CDR3nt: TGTGCCAGCAGTTTCGCTAGATCTGGAAACACCATATATTTT

d_gene: -
j_gene: TRBJ1-2
abundance: -
v_gene: TRBV21-1
CDR3aa: CASSKSLWEITNYGYTF
CDR3nt: TGTGCCAGCAGCAAATCCTTGTGGGAGATAACTAACTATGGCTACACCTTC

d_gene: -
j_gene: TRBJ2-3
abundance: -
v_gene: TRBV15
CDR3aa: CATWGRTDTQYF
CDR3nt: TGTGCCACCTGGGGGCGAACAGATACGCAGTATTTT

d_gene: TRBD2
j_gene: TRBJ2-3
abundance: -
v_gene: TRBV11-2
CDR3aa: CASSLIGGGTDTQYF
CDR3nt: TGTGCCAGCAGCTTGATCGGGGGGGGCACAGATACGCAGTATTTT

d_gene: TRBD1
j_gene: TRBJ1-1
abundance: -
v_gene: TRBV24-1
CDR3aa: CATSPGTGMNTEAFF
CDR3nt: TGTGCCACCAGCCCCGGGACAGGGATGAACACTGAAGCTTTCTTT

d_gene: TRBD1
j_gene: TRBJ1-1
abundance: -
v_gene: TRBV12-3/TRBV12-4
CDR3aa: CASSFQGVTEAFF
CDR3nt: TGTGCCAGCAGTTTTCAGGGGGTGACTGAAGCTTTCTTT

d_gene: -
j_gene: TRBJ2-6
abundance: -
v_gene: TRBV9
CDR3aa: CASSADILQGTGANVLTF
CDR3nt: TGTGCCAGCAGCGCCGATATTCTCCAGGGTACGGGGGCCAACGTCCTGACTTTC

d_gene: -
j_gene: TRBJ1-2
abundance: -
v_gene: TRBV2
CDR3aa: CASRERPESYGYTF
CDR3nt: TGTGCCAGCAGGGAGAGACCGGAGTCATATGGCTACACCTTC

d_gene: -
j_gene: TRBJ1-5
abundance: -
v_gene: TRBV29-1
CDR3aa: CSVGQTLDQPQHF
CDR3nt: TGCAGCGTTGGACAGACCTTAGATCAGCCCCAGCATTTT

d_gene: TRBD1
j_gene: TRBJ1-6
abundance: -
v_gene: TRBV2
CDR3aa: CATMDRGGSPLHF
CDR3nt: TGTGCCACCATGGACAGGGGAGGGTCACCCCTCCACTTT

d_gene: -
j_gene: TRBJ1-1
abundance: -
v_gene: TRBV9
CDR3aa: CASSPSPGTEAFF
CDR3nt: TGTGCCAGCAGCCCCTCCCCCGGGACTGAAGCTTTCTTT

d_gene: -
j_gene: TRBJ2-1
abundance: -
v_gene: TRBV7-9
CDR3aa: CASSLALREQFF
CDR3nt: TGTGCCAGCAGCTTAGCTTTGCGTGAGCAGTTCTTC

d_gene: -
j_gene: TRBJ1-5
abundance: -
v_gene: TRBV6-5
CDR3aa: CASRDTRYSNQPQHF
CDR3nt: TGTGCCAGCAGGGACACCCGCTATAGCAATCAGCCCCAGCATTTT

d_gene: -
j_gene: TRBJ1-1
abundance: -
v_gene: TRBV5-1
CDR3aa: CASSLATGYEAFF
CDR3nt: TGCGCCAGCAGCTTGGCCACCGGGTATGAAGCTTTCTTT

d_gene: -
j_gene: TRBJ2-5
abundance: -
v_gene: TRBV18
CDR3aa: CASSPGGQETQYF
CDR3nt: TGTGCCAGCTCACCCGGCGGACAAGAGACCCAGTACTTC

d_gene: TRBD1
j_gene: TRBJ1-5
abundance: once
v_gene: TRBV27
CDR3aa: CASSPIIQGHQPQHF
CDR3nt: TGTGCCAGCAGTCCAATAATACAGGGGCATCAGCCCCAGCATTTT

d_gene: -
j_gene: TRBJ2-1
abundance: -
v_gene: TRBV11-3
CDR3aa: CASSAGVGGTNEQFF
CDR3nt: TGTGCCAGCAGTGCGGGAGTTGGGGGGACAAATGAGCAGTTCTTC

d_gene: TRBD2
j_gene: TRBJ2-3
abundance: -
v_gene: TRBV3-1/TRBV3-2
CDR3aa: CASTLAGGPSDTQYF
CDR3nt: TGTGCCAGCACTCTAGCGGGGGGGCCGTCAGATACGCAGTATTTT

d_gene: TRBD1
j_gene: TRBJ1-2
abundance: -
v_gene: TRBV6-2/TRBV6-3
CDR3aa: CASSRRQGAYNYGYTF
CDR3nt: TGTGCCAGCAGTAGACGACAGGGGGCGTATAACTATGGCTACACCTTC

d_gene: -
j_gene: TRBJ2-7
abundance: -
v_gene: TRBV18
CDR3aa: CASSPSLDSPTWTGDQYF
CDR3nt: TGTGCCAGCTCACCAAGTCTGGACAGCCCCACGTGGACGGGTGATCAGTACTTC

d_gene: -
j_gene: TRBJ2-2
abundance: -
v_gene: TRBV7-9
CDR3aa: CASNNWISGNTGELFF
CDR3nt: TGTGCCAGCAACAACTGGATTAGCGGAAACACCGGGGAGCTGTTTTTT

d_gene: TRBD1
j_gene: TRBJ2-3
abundance: -
v_gene: TRBV5-1
CDR3aa: CASSRGPGQGADTQYF
CDR3nt: TGCGCCAGCAGCCGAGGACCGGGACAGGGGGCAGATACGCAGTATTTT

d_gene: -
j_gene: TRBJ2-4
abundance: once
v_gene: TRBV27
CDR3aa: CASSLWAGIKNIQYF
CDR3nt: TGTGCCAGCAGTTTATGGGCAGGGATAAAAAACATTCAGTACTTC

d_gene: -
j_gene: TRBJ2-5
abundance: few
v_gene: TRBV15
CDR3aa: CATSRDRRERETQYF
CDR3nt: TGTGCCACCAGCAGAGATCGGCGTGAGAGGGAGACCCAGTACTTC

d_gene: TRBD2
j_gene: TRBJ2-3
abundance: -
v_gene: TRBV6-2/TRBV6-3
CDR3aa: CASSLAGGPDTQYF
CDR3nt: TGTGCCAGCAGTTTAGCGGGGGGGCCAGATACGCAGTATTTT

d_gene: -
j_gene: TRBJ2-5
abundance: -
v_gene: TRBV3-1/TRBV3-2
CDR3aa: CASASSSETQYF
CDR3nt: TGTGCCAGCGCGAGCTCGTCTGAGACCCAGTACTTC

d_gene: TRBD2
j_gene: TRBJ2-1
abundance: -
v_gene: TRBV3-1/TRBV3-2
CDR3aa: CASSRRTSGADEQFF
CDR3nt: TGTGCCAGCAGCCGACGGACTAGCGGGGCAGATGAGCAGTTCTTC

d_gene: TRBD1
j_gene: TRBJ1-2
abundance: -
v_gene: TRBV19
CDR3aa: CASSPDRVDGYTF
CDR3nt: TGTGCCAGTAGTCCGGACAGGGTGGATGGCTACACCTTC

d_gene: TRBD1
j_gene: TRBJ1-1
abundance: -
v_gene: TRBV4-2
CDR3aa: CASSLARGQHTEAFF
CDR3nt: TGTGCCAGCAGCCTTGCTAGGGGACAGCACACTGAAGCTTTCTTT

d_gene: -
j_gene: TRBJ1-2
abundance: -
v_gene: TRBV11-2
CDR3aa: CASSLFQTGDHYGYTF
CDR3nt: TGTGCCAGCAGCTTATTTCAGACAGGTGATCATTATGGCTACACCTTC

d_gene: -
j_gene: TRBJ1-1
abundance: -
v_gene: TRBV6-6
CDR3aa: CASSITVRQTYGGAFF
CDR3nt: TGTGCCAGCAGCATTACCGTGAGGCAGACGTACGGGGGGGCTTTCTTT

d_gene: -
j_gene: TRBJ2-6
abundance: -
v_gene: TRBV19
CDR3aa: CASSQAIRLYGANVLTF
CDR3nt: TGTGCCAGTAGTCAGGCAATCCGGCTGTATGGGGCCAACGTCCTGACTTTC

d_gene: TRBD2
j_gene: TRBJ2-2
abundance: -
v_gene: TRBV30
CDR3aa: CAWSVPASGGLNQAGELFF
CDR3nt: TGTGCCTGGAGTGTACCGGCTAGCGGGGGGTTAAACCAGGCGGGGGAGCTGTTTTTT

d_gene: -
j_gene: TRBJ1-2
abundance: -
v_gene: TRBV5-8
CDR3aa: CASSPRGGAGNYGYTF
CDR3nt: TGTGCCAGCAGCCCTCGTGGGGGGGCCGGCAACTATGGCTACACCTTC

d_gene: TRBD1
j_gene: TRBJ2-6
abundance: -
v_gene: TRBV5-1
CDR3aa: CASSSEGARLGANVLTF
CDR3nt: TGCGCCAGCAGTTCCGAGGGGGCGAGACTTGGGGCCAACGTCCTGACTTTC